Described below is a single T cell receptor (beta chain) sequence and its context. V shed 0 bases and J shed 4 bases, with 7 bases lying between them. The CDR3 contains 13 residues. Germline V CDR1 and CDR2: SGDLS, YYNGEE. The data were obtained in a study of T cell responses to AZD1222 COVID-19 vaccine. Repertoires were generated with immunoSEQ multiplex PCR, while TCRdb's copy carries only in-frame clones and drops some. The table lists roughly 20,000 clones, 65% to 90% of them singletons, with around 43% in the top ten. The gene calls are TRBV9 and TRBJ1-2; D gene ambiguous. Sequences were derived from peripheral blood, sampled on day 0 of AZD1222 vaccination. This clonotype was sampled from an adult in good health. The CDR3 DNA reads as TGTGCCAGCAGCGTAGATGGGCGCTATGGCTACACCTTC. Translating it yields CASSVDGRYGYTF.